A selection of T cell receptor beta chains follows, all from one sample in a study of shared clonotypes between healthy human individuals. Some clones are missing from TCRdb's copy, which holds only in-frame ones; the method was immunoSEQ multiplex PCR. The table has some 2,000,000 clones, 85% to 95% seen once. Input material: naive CD4+ T cells sorted from blood. These receptors came from a man aged 18 to 29 in good health. Each CDR3 is given with its conserved first and last residue.

cdr3_aa j_call v_call
CASSPGWGTGTYEQYF TRBJ2-7 TRBV11-2
CASSLEASGRAKINNEQFF TRBJ2-1 TRBV11-2
CASSFGSGTEAFF TRBJ1-1 TRBV7-2
CASSLGGGETQYF TRBJ2-5 TRBV28
CSVGGLFSYEQYF TRBJ2-7 TRBV29-1
CSARQGAGETQYF TRBJ2-5 TRBV29-1
CASSPRTSGRYEQYF TRBJ2-7 TRBV27
CASRTPGQGKFEQYF TRBJ2-7 TRBV28
CASSETGATEAFF TRBJ1-1 TRBV2
CASSLRSQETQYF TRBJ2-5 TRBV4-2
CASRRDFGSYNEQFF TRBJ2-1 TRBV6-5
CASSVRDRVPNEAFF TRBJ1-1 TRBV9
CASNYREPYEQYF TRBJ2-7 TRBV9
CASSLAAGLVNEQFF TRBJ2-1 TRBV5-1
CASSQVPTDYYGYTF TRBJ1-2 TRBV4-3
CASSPGLAGGPETQYF TRBJ2-5 TRBV7-9
CASSPSGTHQETQYF TRBJ2-5 TRBV11-2
CASSFEGTGPYEQYF TRBJ2-7 TRBV5-4
CASSHWDRDLREQFF TRBJ2-1 TRBV4-3
CASSPQWGPGVAKNIQYF TRBJ2-4 TRBV28
CASSPWTGQTGELFF TRBJ2-2 TRBV7-9
CASSEPGPYEQYF TRBJ2-7 TRBV19
CASSTRSEGYTF TRBJ1-2 TRBV18
CASSLRGHGYTF TRBJ1-2 TRBV7-2
CASSLFRTEQETQYF TRBJ2-5 TRBV27
CASSSGGRDQPQHF TRBJ1-5 TRBV5-1
CASSESSAGTLNYGYTF TRBJ1-2 TRBV10-2
CAWTVTDTQYF TRBJ2-3 TRBV30
CASSVGQIYEQYF TRBJ2-7 TRBV11-2
CASSSQGRTGQYF TRBJ2-7 TRBV2
CASSLAWTRARETQYF TRBJ2-5 TRBV7-9
CASSLEGGSAQHF TRBJ1-5 TRBV7-9
CASSPGFTRVGNTIYF TRBJ1-3 TRBV2
CAISESPGSGNTIYF TRBJ1-3 TRBV10-3
CASSPQGLGDTEAFF TRBJ1-1 TRBV11-2
CAISDGTPNEQYF TRBJ2-7 TRBV10-3
CAWSLGQGEQPQHF TRBJ1-5 TRBV30
CASSATRDRQFF TRBJ2-1 TRBV25-1
CASSSKAVNTGELFF TRBJ2-2 TRBV7-3
CASSLVGTGELFF TRBJ2-2 TRBV5-6
CASSWDPAWGQPQHF TRBJ1-5 TRBV5-5